Listed here are 3 T cell receptor beta chains from one sample, sequenced in a study of identical twins. One entry per CDR3 protein, called by TCRdb with MiXCR from the 5' RACE reads. The sample holds 550,000 to 800,000 distinct CDR3 sequences, under 8.5% seen once. The sample was also reused in another study, on yellow fever vaccine responses in identical twins.

Material for sequencing was PBMCs. The receptors stem from a woman aged 18-30 years in good health.

This clonotype was seen only a few times. The chain combines TRBV7-3 with TRBJ2-2; D is ambiguous. The CDR3 is made up of 15 amino acids. CDR1 is SGHTA and CDR2 is FQGTGA in the germline V gene. V lost 4 bases and J 0 bases, leaving 9 bases between the germline ends. CDR3 residues: CASSSVPSNTGELFF. The CDR3 region has the DNA TGTGCCAGCAGCTCTGTGCCTTCGAACACCGGGGAGCTGTTTTTT.

V gene TRBV12-3 or TRBV12-4 combines with J gene TRBJ2-2; D could derive from TRBD1 or TRBD2 (5 bases each). This CDR3 is built from 17 residues. The V end was cut by 1 base, the J end by 6 bases, with 18 bases between. The CDR3, as DNA: TGTGCCAGCAGTTTAGTTGAGGGGCGGCTAGCCGCCGGGGAGCTGTTTTTT. This translates into CASSLVEGRLAAGELFF.

The chain joins TRBV29-1 to TRBJ2-3; TRBD1 might be the D (5 bases). CDR1 is SQVTM and CDR2 is ANQGSEA in the germline V gene. Between the trimmed V and J ends, which lost 2 bases and 2 bases, there was a span of 11 bases. The CDR3 runs to 14 residues. The CDR3 region has the DNA TGCAGCGTTGAAAGTGGGGCTCCCACAGATACGCAGTATTTT. Its translation is CSVESGAPTDTQYF.